Following are 13 T cell receptor beta chains from one sample sequenced in a study of Ad26.COV2.S vaccination and SARS-CoV-2 variants. Clones were read by immunoSEQ multiplex PCR, and TCRdb kept only the in-frame ones, dropping some. The table has some 410,000 clones, approximately 92% seen once. Treatment denoted: around 19 received Ad26.COV2.S at low or high dose, single or two shots; 5 received placebo; per-sample allocation not given. Sampling happened 63 days after the first vaccine or placebo injection. This material consisted of peripheral blood, taken in a trial of Ad26.COV2.S vaccine versus placebo. The receptors here all came from a person aged 18-65 years who received the Ad26.COV2.S COVID-19 vaccine or a placebo.

The count of this clone is one. The genes are TRBV2 and TRBJ2-7; perhaps D is TRBD1 or TRBD2 (5 bases each). Germline V gene lookup returns CDR1 SNHLY and CDR2 FYNNEI. The V and J ends lost 1 base and 7 bases respectively, with 17 bases between them. The CDR3 has 15 residues. CDR3 protein: CASSEERGTLREQYF. DNA for the CDR3: TGTGCCAGCAGTGAAGAAAGAGGGACCCTACGAGAGCAGTACTTC.

The J gene is TRBJ2-1, the V gene TRBV3-1 (or the pseudogene TRBV3-2), with 11 positions matching TRBD1. The CDR3 spans 17 residues. J was trimmed by 6 bases and V by 2 bases; bases with no gene match: 9. CDR1 LGHDT and CDR2 YNNKEL come from the germline V gene (reference sequence). The CDR3 loop is CASSQLLDRGHSNEQFF. CDR3 nucleotide sequence: TGTGCCAGCAGCCAACTCCTGGACAGGGGGCATAGCAATGAGCAGTTCTTC.

DNA of the CDR3: TGTGCCAGCTCACCTGATACCGGGACAGGGTTCGGCTACACCTTC. Translating it yields CASSPDTGTGFGYTF. The rearrangement uses TRBV18 and TRBJ1-2; TRBD1 matches 9 bases. V shed 3 bases, J shed 8 bases, and the junction held 10 bases outside the gene matches. This CDR3 spans 15 amino acids. CDR1 is KGHSH and CDR2 is LQKENI in the germline V gene.

This clone was counted once. The chain is built from TRBV14 and TRBJ2-1; 12 bases fit TRBD2. V was pared by 3 bases and J by 5 bases, with 14 bases of the junction left unmatched. Germline CDR1 and CDR2: SGHDN and FVKESK. The CDR3 is 19 residues long. CDR3 coding DNA: TGTGCCAGCAGCCACGATTCTTGGACTAGCGGGAAGGCCAACAATGAGCAGTTCTTC. This translates into CASSHDSWTSGKANNEQFF.

The chain carries TRBV5-1 and TRBJ1-2; tentative D call: TRBD1 (5 bases). V lost 4 bases and J 0 bases, leaving 13 bases between the germline ends. Germline-derived CDR1 and CDR2 are SGHRS and YFSETQ. CDR3 length: 15 residues. The CDR3 protein is CASSQIGGTNYGYTF. CDR3 bases: TGCGCCAGCAGCCAAATTGGGGGGACTAACTATGGCTACACCTTC.

The rearrangement uses TRBV29-1 and TRBJ2-1, with 8 bases aligning to TRBD1. Unmatched junction bases numbered 4, after V lost 6 bases and J lost 0 bases. From germline, CDR1 is SQVTM and CDR2 ANQGSEA. This CDR3 comprises 14 residues. DNA of the CDR3: TGCAGCGTAAGGACAGGGAACTCCTACAATGAGCAGTTCTTC. Amino acids: CSVRTGNSYNEQFF.

The chain couples TRBV15 to TRBJ2-2; D not resolved. CDR3 size: 13 residues. Trimming stripped 1 base from V and 11 bases from J, with 11 bases between. Germline CDR1 reads LNHNV; CDR2 reads YYDKDF (reference sequence). The CDR3, as DNA: TGTGCCACCAGCAGAGCCGGCGCGGAAGAGCTGTTTTTT. It translates to CATSRAGAEELFF.

The V gene is TRBV27, the J gene TRBJ2-3; no firm D call. This CDR3 has 16 residues. V gave up 3 bases and J gave up 0 bases, with 13 bases separating them. Germline V gives CDR1 MNHEY, CDR2 SMNVEV (reference sequence). The CDR3 DNA follows: TGTGCCAGCAGTTTTAGGTCGGCGGTTAGCACAGATACGCAGTATTTT. It encodes CASSFRSAVSTDTQYF.

CDR3 DNA: TGTGCCAGCAGCCCCCTCTCGACGGTAAACACCATATATTTT. Amino acids: CASSPLSTVNTIYF. The chain links TRBV7-2 to TRBJ1-3; D not certain. Trimming removed 5 bases at V and 6 bases at J, with 14 bases between. This CDR3 spans 14 amino acids. Germline-derived CDR1 and CDR2 are SGHTA and FQGNSA.

The chain carries TRBV7-9 and TRBJ1-2; the match to TRBD1 covers 10 bases. CDR3 size: 16 residues. V shed 5 bases, J shed 6 bases, and the junction held 12 bases outside the gene matches. From germline, CDR1 is SEHNR and CDR2 FQNEAQ (reference sequence). DNA for the CDR3: TGTGCCAGCAGCGCGACGTACTGGGACAGGGGTGATGGCTACACCTTC. Translation: CASSATYWDRGDGYTF.

V gene TRBV7-8 combines with J gene TRBJ1-2, with D tentatively TRBD1 (6 bases). The germline V gene has CDR1 SGHVS and CDR2 FQNEAQ. The CDR3 runs to 18 residues. V was cut by 5 bases and J by 3 bases, with 25 bases left in between. In DNA form, the CDR3 reads TGTGCCAGCAGCCCCGTAGGTGGGGCAGGGGCCCAGGACTATGGCTACACCTTC. It yields the protein CASSPVGGAGAQDYGYTF.

The V call is TRBV5-8, the J call TRBJ2-1; 8 bases align to TRBD1. Germline assignment: CDR1 SGHTS and CDR2 YDEGEE. The trim removed 4 bases at V and 4 bases at J, leaving 10 bases unmatched. The CDR3 loop spans 16 amino acids. CDR3 DNA sequence: TGTGCCAGCAGCCCAGGCCCGGACAGGGCGTACAATGAGCAGTTCTTC. Its translation: CASSPGPDRAYNEQFF.

The J gene is TRBJ2-3, the V gene TRBV18; 12 nucleotides match TRBD2. Germline lookup yields CDR1 KGHSH and CDR2 LQKENI. The CDR3 extends over 16 amino acids. The V and J ends lost 5 bases and 3 bases, in that order; junction bases with no gene match: 6. The CDR3 loop reads CASSALAGGPTDTQYF. In nucleotides, the CDR3 is TGTGCCAGCTCAGCGCTAGCGGGGGGGCCGACAGATACGCAGTATTTT.